The 10 T cell receptor beta chains listed next were all sequenced from one sample in a study of neurological immune-mediated disorders. TCRdb redid the calling of the 5' RACE reads with MiXCR, one entry per CDR3 protein. The sample carries about 82,000 distinct CDR3 sequences, 2% to 3% recorded once. The sample taken for sequencing was PBMCs. Receptor source: a woman in her 30s with multiple sclerosis.

This clonotype occurred many times. The rearrangement joins TRBV9 to TRBJ2-5; D is possibly TRBD2 (5 bases). Germline V lookup: CDR1 SGDLS, CDR2 YYNGEE. The CDR3 is 13 amino acids. V was shortened by 4 bases and J by 2 bases, with 9 bases between the two germline ends. CDR3 sequence: CASSMGGQETQYF. The CDR3 DNA reads as TGTGCCAGCAGCATGGGCGGGCAAGAGACCCAGTACTTC.

This clonotype appeared many times. The rearrangement uses TRBV6-5 and TRBJ2-1; 12 bases align to TRBD2. CDR1 MNHEY and CDR2 SVGAGI come from the germline V gene. The CDR3 totals 17 residues. V gave up 0 bases and J gave up 10 bases; unmatched junction bases: 10. The CDR3 loop reads CASSYSPTSGSGGEQFF. The CDR3 coding sequence is TGTGCCAGCAGTTACTCTCCGACTAGCGGGAGCGGTGGGGAGCAGTTCTTC.

This clonotype was seen many times. This rearrangement joins TRBV4-2 to TRBJ2-2; 9 nucleotides line up with TRBD1. This CDR3 spans 14 amino acids. The ends lost 5 bases at V and 3 bases at J; junction bases unmatched: 1. The germline V gene has CDR1 LGHNA and CDR2 YNFKEQ. The CDR3 nucleotides read TGTGCCAGCAGCGGGACAGGGTACACCGGGGAGCTGTTTTTT. Amino acid sequence: CASSGTGYTGELFF.

This clonotype was picked up many times. V gene TRBV29-1 combines with J gene TRBJ2-7, with D perhaps TRBD2 (5 bases). The V gene's germline CDR1 is SQVTM and CDR2 ANQGSEA. The CDR3 is 14 residues long. Trimming pared 8 bases from V and 5 bases from J, leaving 22 bases between. CDR3 protein: CSITPFEGPHEQYF. The CDR3, as DNA: TGCAGCATTACCCCCTTCGAGGGCCCCCACGAGCAGTACTTC.

This clonotype appeared many times. The rearrangement uses TRBV12-3 or TRBV12-4 and TRBJ2-1; 9 bases are a match to TRBD1. The V segment lost 0 bases and the J segment 7 bases; nucleotides outside the gene matches: 4. This CDR3 has 15 residues. DNA of the CDR3: TGTGCCAGCAGTTTAGCGGGGACAGGGATTAATGAGCAGTTCTTC. Translating gives CASSLAGTGINEQFF.

The table lists this clonotype with many counts. The chain joins TRBV20-1 to TRBJ2-1, with D possibly TRBD2 on 5 matching bases. The germline V gene encodes CDR1 DFQATT and CDR2 SNEGSKA (reference sequence). This CDR3 contains 17 residues. V was trimmed by 3 bases and J by 6 bases, leaving 24 bases between them. The CDR3 protein is CSARAPLRSGGPNEQFF. The CDR3 DNA follows: TGCAGTGCTAGGGCCCCGCTTCGGAGCGGCGGACCCAATGAGCAGTTCTTC.

This clonotype has just a few counts. This may be a read error: a much more frequent sequence differs by one nucleotide. The rearrangement joins TRBV20-1 to TRBJ1-2, with D uncertain. The CDR3 has 12 residues. V lost 4 bases, J lost 6 bases, and 12 bases lay in between. Germline V gene sequence: CDR1 DFQATT, CDR2 SNEGSKA (reference sequence). CDR3 amino acids: CSATGDANGYTF. The CDR3 nucleotides are TGCAGTGCTACCGGGGATGCGAATGGCTACACCTTC.

This clonotype has ten or more counts. V and J are TRBV12-3 or TRBV12-4 and TRBJ1-1; maybe TRBD1 (5 bases). The CDR3 has 14 amino acids. The V end was cut by 3 bases, the J end by 7 bases, with 15 bases between. In DNA, the CDR3 is TGTGCCAGCAGTTTCTCGGACGAGGGACTTGAAGCTTTCTTT. Translation: CASSFSDEGLEAFF.

This clonotype appeared many times. The rearrangement uses TRBV9 and TRBJ2-5, with D possibly called TRBD1 or TRBD2 (7 bases each). In germline, CDR1 is SGDLS, CDR2 YYNGEE. V was clipped by 4 bases and J by 3 bases, with 16 bases between them. CDR3 length equals 15 residues. For the CDR3, the DNA is TGTGCCAGCAGCCCAGGGGGGGCCTGGAAAGAGACCCAGTACTTC. Protein product: CASSPGGAWKETQYF.

This clonotype occurred many times. V is TRBV6-6 and J is TRBJ1-5, with D hard to call. V shed 4 bases and J shed 5 bases, with 12 bases lying between them. This CDR3 has 14 residues. Germline CDR1 and CDR2: MNHNY and SVGAGI (reference sequence). The CDR3 region has the DNA TGTGCCAGCAGTTCCCCCATGGGCGATCAGCCCCAGCATTTT. Protein sequence: CASSSPMGDQPQHF.